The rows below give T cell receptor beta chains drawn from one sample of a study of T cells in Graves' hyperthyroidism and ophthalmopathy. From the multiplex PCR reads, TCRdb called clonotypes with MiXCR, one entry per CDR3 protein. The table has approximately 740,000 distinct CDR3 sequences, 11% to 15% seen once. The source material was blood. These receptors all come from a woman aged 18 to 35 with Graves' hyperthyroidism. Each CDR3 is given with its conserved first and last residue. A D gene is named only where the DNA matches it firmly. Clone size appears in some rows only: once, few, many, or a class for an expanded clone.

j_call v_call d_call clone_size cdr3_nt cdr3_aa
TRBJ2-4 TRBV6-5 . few TGTGCCAGCAGTTATGACAGGAGCTTAGCCAAAAACATTCAGTACTTC CASSYDRSLAKNIQYF
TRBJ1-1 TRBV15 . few TGTGCCACCAGCAGCCGGAATCTAAACACTGAAGCTTTCTTT CATSSRNLNTEAFF
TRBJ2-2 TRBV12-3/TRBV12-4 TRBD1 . TGTGCCAGCAGCCCCCGCAGACAGGGATTGGGACCCGGGGAGCTGTTTTTT CASSPRRQGLGPGELFF
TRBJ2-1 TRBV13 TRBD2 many TGTGCCAGCAGCTTATATCCCCCCGGGACTAGCGGCTACAATGAGCAGTTCTTC CASSLYPPGTSGYNEQFF
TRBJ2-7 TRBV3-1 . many TGTGCCAGCAGCCAGGGCCTTCAGGGGGAGCAGTACTTC CASSQGLQGEQYF
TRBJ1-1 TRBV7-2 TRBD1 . TGTGCCAGCAGCTTAGCCCCGAAGTGGGACAGGGGGCTAAAGATCGCTGAAGCTTTCTTT CASSLAPKWDRGLKIAEAFF
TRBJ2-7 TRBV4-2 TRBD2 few TGTGCCAGCAGCCCCGAGCCGGCGGGAGGCCTCTCCTACGAGCAGTACTTC CASSPEPAGGLSYEQYF
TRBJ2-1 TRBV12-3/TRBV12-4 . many TGTGCCAGCAGCAAAAACAGGGTAGACAATGAGCAGTTCTTC CASSKNRVDNEQFF
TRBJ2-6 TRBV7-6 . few TGTGCCAGCAGCCCTATTGGGGGTGGGGTCCTGACTTTC CASSPIGGGVLTF
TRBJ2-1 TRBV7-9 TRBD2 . TGTGCCAGCAGCAGGGCGGGGGGGGATATCAATGAGCAGTTCTTC CASSRAGGDINEQFF
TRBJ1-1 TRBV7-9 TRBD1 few TGTGCCAGCAGCATACGAAAACAGGGGGTACTCCGCACTGGAGCTTTCTTT CASSIRKQGVLRTGAFF
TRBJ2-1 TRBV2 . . TGTGCCAGCATCAACGGGCGGAATGAGCAGTTCTTC CASINGRNEQFF
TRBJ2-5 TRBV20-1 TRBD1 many TGCAGTGCCGACAGGGAAATAGGAGAGACCCAGTACTTC CSADREIGETQYF
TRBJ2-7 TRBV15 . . TGTGCCACCAGCAGAGATCACGGGGCCGGCAACGAGCAGTACTTC CATSRDHGAGNEQYF
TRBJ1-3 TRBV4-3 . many TGCGCCAGCAGCCAGTACGAGAGGTCATCTGGAAACACCATATATTTT CASSQYERSSGNTIYF
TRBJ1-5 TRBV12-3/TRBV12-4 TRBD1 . TGTGCCAGCAGTTTGAGTAGCAGGGGGCCTGAATCTAGCAATCAGCCCCAGCATTTT CASSLSSRGPESSNQPQHF
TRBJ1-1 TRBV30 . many TGTGCCTGGAGCAGGGGCACTGAAGCTTTCTTT CAWSRGTEAFF
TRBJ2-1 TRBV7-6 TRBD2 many TGTGCCAGCAGCTTACCGCCTAGCGGGAGGGCCTCCTACAGTGAGCAGTTCTTC CASSLPPSGRASYSEQFF
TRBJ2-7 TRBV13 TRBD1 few TGTGCCAGCAGTACTCGGGACAGGGACGCCTACGAGCAGTACTTC CASSTRDRDAYEQYF
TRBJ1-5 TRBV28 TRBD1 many TGTGCCAGCAGGGCCAACCAGGGGGGTGGACAGCCCCAGCATTTT CASRANQGGGQPQHF
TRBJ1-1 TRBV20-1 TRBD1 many TGCAGTGCTCTACAGGGGGTGAACACTGAAGCTTTCTTT CSALQGVNTEAFF
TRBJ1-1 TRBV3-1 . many TGTGCCAGCAGCCAAGAGATGGGACTCCTTGAAGCTTTCTTT CASSQEMGLLEAFF
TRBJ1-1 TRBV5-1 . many TGCGCCAGCTCCTCCGGCGAGGGTGAAGCTTTCTTT CASSSGEGEAFF
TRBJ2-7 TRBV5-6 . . TGTGCCAGCAGCTTACTTGGGGAAGTCAGCTCCTACGAGCAGTACTTC CASSLLGEVSSYEQYF
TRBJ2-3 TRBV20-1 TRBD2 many TGCAGTGTTGATCTAGCGGGAGCTAGCACAGATACGCAGTATTTT CSVDLAGASTDTQYF
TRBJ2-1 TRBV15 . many TGTGCCACCTCGACAGAGTTTTACAATGAGCAGTTCTTC CATSTEFYNEQFF
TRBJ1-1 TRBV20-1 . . TGCAGTGCTAGAGAGGCAGTCAACACTGAAGCTTTCTTT CSAREAVNTEAFF
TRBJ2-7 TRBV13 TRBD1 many TGTGCCAGCAGCTTAAGGCACAGGGGGGAGCGGCGTGACTACGAGCAGTACTTC CASSLRHRGERRDYEQYF
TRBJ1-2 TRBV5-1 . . TGCGCCAGCAGCCCGGCTGATGGACGTACCTATGGCTACACCTTC CASSPADGRTYGYTF
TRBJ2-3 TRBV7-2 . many TGTGCCAGCAGCTCGCTAGCAGATAGCACAGATACGCAGTATTTT CASSSLADSTDTQYF
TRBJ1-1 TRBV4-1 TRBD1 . TGCGCCAGCAGCCAAGGCCCCTTCGCGGGACAGGGGCGGGACGAAGCTTTCTTT CASSQGPFAGQGRDEAFF
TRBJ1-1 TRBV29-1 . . TGCAGCGCAACACCCGGAACTGAAGCTTTCTTT CSATPGTEAFF
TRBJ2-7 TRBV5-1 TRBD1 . TGCGCCAGCACCTCAAGACAGGGGGGGACCTACGAGCAGTACTTC CASTSRQGGTYEQYF
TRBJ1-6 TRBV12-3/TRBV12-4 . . TGTGCCAGCAGTTATTCCGGGAGATATAATTCACCCCTCCACTTT CASSYSGRYNSPLHF
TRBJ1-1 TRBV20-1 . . TGCAGTGCTAGAGATCATCATTGCACTGAAGCTTTCTTT CSARDHHCTEAFF
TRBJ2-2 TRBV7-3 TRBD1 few TGTGCCAGCAGCCGACAGGGGAGCACCGGGGAGCTGTTTTTT CASSRQGSTGELFF
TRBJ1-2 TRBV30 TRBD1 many TGTGCCTGGAGTGACAGGGGAAACTATGGCTACACCTTC CAWSDRGNYGYTF
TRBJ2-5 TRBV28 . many TGTGCCAGCAGTTCCCCGTTCGCGGGCCAAGAGACCCAGTACTTC CASSSPFAGQETQYF
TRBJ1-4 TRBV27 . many TGTGCCAGCAGTTTCTTACGGGGGGAAAAACTGTTTTTT CASSFLRGEKLFF
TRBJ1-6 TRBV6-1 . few TGTCCCGTCAAGGGGACACCCCTCCACTTT CPVKGTPLHF
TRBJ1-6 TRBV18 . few TGTGCCAGCTCAATCGCAGGGGATAATTCACCCCTCCACTTT CASSIAGDNSPLHF
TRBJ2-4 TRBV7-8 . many TGTGCCAGCAGCCCAGTAAGAGGAGGGAAGGCCAAAAACATTCAGTACTTC CASSPVRGGKAKNIQYF
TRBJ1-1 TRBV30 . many TGTGCCTGGGGACAGAACACTGAAGCTTTCTTT CAWGQNTEAFF
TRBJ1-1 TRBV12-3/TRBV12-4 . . TGTGCCAGCAGTTTAGAGGGCCGGCACACTGAAGCTTTCTTT CASSLEGRHTEAFF
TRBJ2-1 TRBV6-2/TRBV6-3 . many TGTGCCAGCAGTTACGGTGGCCTTAATGAGCAGTTCTTC CASSYGGLNEQFF
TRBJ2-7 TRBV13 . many TGTGCCAGCAGGATACAGGGCAGGGCCTACGAGCAGTACTTC CASRIQGRAYEQYF
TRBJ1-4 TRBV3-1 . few TGTGCCAGCAGCCCCGACAGAGTTGCAACTAATGAAAAACTGTTTTTT CASSPDRVATNEKLFF
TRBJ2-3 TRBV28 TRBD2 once TGTGCCAGCAGTTTTGGGACTAGCGGGAGGCCTAGCACAGATACGCAGTATTTT CASSFGTSGRPSTDTQYF
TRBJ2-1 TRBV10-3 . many TGTGCCATCAGTGAATCCCTGACAGTCGGCGGCTACAATGAGCAGTTCTTC CAISESLTVGGYNEQFF
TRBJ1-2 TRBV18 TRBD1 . TGTGCCAGCTCACCTGCGGGACAGGGTTATGGCTACACCTTC CASSPAGQGYGYTF
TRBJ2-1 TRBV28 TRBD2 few TGTGCCAGCAGTCCCTCAGGTAGCGGGAACAATGAGCAGTTCTTC CASSPSGSGNNEQFF
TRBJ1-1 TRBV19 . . TGTGCCAGTAGTATGGTGGGATTCGGCACTGAAGCTTTCTTT CASSMVGFGTEAFF